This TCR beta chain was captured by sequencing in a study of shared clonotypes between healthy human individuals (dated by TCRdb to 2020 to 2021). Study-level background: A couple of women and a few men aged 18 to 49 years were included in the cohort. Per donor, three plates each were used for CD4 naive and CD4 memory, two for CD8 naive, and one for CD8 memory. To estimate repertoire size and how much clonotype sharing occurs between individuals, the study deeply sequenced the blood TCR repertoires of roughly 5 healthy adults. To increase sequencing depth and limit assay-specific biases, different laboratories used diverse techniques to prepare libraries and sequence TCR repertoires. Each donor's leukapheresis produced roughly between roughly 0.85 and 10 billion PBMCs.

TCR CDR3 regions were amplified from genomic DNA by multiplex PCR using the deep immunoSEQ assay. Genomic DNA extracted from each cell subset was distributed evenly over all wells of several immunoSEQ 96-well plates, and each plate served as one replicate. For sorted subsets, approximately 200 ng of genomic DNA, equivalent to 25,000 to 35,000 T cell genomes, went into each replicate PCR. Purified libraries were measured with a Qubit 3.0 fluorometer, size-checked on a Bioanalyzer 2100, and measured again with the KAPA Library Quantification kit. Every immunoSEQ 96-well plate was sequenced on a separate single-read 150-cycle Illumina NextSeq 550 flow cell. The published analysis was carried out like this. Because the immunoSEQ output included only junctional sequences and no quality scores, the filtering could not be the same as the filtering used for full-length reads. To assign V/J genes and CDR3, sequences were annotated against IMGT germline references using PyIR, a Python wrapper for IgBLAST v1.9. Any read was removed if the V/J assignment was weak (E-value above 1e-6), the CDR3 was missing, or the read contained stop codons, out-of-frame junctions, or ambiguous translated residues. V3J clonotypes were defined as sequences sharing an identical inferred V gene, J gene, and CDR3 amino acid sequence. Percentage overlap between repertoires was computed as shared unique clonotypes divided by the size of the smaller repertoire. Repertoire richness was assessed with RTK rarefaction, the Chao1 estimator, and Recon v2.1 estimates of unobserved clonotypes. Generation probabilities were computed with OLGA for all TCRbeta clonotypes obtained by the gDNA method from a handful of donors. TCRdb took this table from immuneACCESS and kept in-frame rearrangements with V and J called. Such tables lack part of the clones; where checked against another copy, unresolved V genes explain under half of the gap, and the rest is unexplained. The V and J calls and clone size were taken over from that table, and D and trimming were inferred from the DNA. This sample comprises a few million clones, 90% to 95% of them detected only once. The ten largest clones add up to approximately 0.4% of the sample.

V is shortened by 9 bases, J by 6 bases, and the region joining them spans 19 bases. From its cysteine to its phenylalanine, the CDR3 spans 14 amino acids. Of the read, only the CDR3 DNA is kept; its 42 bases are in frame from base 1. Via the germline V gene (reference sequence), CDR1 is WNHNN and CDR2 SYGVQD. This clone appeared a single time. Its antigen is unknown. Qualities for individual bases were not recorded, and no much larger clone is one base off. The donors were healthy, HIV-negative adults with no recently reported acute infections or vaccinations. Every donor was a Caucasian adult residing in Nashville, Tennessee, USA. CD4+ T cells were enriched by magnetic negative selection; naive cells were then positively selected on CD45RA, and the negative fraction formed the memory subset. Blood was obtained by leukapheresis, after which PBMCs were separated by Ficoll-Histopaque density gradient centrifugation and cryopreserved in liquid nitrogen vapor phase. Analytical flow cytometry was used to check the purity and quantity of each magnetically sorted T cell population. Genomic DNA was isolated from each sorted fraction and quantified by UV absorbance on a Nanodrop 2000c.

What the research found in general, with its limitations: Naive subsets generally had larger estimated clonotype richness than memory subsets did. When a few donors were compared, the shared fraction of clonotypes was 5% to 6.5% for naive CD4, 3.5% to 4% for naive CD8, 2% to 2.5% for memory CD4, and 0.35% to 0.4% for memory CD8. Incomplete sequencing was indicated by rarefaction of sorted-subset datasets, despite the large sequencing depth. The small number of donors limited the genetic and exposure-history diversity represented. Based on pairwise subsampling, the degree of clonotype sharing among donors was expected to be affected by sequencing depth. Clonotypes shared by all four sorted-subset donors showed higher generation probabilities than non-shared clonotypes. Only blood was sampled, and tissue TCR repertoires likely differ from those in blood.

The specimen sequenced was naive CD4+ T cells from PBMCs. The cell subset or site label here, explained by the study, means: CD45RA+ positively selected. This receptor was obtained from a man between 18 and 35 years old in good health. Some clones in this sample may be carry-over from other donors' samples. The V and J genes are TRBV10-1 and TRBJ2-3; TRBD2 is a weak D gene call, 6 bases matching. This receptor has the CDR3 CASRGDSTWDTQYF. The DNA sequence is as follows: TGCGCCAGTCGAGGGGACTCCACATGGGATACGCAGTATTTT.